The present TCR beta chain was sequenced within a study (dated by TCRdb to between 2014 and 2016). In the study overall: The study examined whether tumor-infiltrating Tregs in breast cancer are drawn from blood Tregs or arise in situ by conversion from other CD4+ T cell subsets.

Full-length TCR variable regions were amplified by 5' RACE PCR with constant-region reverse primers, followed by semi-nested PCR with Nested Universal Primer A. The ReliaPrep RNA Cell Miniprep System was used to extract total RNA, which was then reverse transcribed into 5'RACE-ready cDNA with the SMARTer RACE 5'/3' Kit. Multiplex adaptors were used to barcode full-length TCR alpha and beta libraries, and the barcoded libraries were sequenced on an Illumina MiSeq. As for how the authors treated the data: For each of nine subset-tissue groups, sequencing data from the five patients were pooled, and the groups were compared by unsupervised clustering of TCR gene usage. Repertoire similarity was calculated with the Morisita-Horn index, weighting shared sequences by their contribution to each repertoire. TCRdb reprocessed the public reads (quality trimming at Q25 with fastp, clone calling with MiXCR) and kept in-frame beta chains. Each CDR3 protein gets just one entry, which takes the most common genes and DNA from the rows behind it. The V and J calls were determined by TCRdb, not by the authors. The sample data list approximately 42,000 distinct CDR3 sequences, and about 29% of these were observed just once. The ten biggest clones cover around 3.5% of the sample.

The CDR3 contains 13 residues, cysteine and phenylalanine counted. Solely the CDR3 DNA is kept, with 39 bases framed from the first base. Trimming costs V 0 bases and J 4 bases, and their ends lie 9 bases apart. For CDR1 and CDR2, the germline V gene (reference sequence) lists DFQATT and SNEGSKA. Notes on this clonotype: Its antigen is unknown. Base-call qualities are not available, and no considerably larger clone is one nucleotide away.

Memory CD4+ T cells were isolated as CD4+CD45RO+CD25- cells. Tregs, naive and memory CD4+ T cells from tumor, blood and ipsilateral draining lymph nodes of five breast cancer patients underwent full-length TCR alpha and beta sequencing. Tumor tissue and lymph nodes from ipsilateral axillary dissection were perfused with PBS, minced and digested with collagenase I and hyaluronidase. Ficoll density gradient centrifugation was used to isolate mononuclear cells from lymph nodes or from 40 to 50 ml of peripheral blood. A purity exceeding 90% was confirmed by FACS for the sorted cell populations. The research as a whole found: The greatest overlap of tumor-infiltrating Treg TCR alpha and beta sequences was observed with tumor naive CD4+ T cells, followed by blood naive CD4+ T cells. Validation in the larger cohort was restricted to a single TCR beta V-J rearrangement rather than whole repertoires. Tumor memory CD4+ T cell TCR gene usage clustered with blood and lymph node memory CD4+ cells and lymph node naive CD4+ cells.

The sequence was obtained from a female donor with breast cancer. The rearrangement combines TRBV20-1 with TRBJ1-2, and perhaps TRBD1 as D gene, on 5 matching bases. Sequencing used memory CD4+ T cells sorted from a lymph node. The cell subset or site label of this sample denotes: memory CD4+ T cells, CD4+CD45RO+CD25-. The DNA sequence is TGCAGTGCTAGAGAGGCAGGGCCCTATGGCTACACCTTC. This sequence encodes CSAREAGPYGYTF.